A single sample gave rise to the 29 T cell receptor beta chains below, sequenced in a study of T cells in Graves' hyperthyroidism and ophthalmopathy. Amplification of TCR beta CDR3 regions used RNA as the template. RT-PCR in the first round (using the HTBI primer set) targeted the TCR CDR3. TCRdb reprocessed the multiplex PCR reads with MiXCR, giving one entry per CDR3 protein. The data show around 270,000 distinct CDR3 sequences, approximately 18% seen once. Specimen: blood. These receptors were obtained from a man between 50 and 59 years old with Graves' ophthalmopathy.

Many counts were recorded for this clonotype. CDR3 sequence (DNA): TGTGCCAGCAGTAGGGACAGAGGGTCCCACAATGAGCAGTTCTTC. Translation gives CASSRDRGSHNEQFF. This chain uses TRBV2 with TRBJ2-1; 7 bases agree with TRBD1. CDR3 length: 15 residues. The V gene end was trimmed by 5 bases and the J gene end by 5 bases; junction bases not matched to a gene: 9. Germline V gene data show CDR1 as SNHLY and CDR2 as FYNNEI.

This clonotype was counted only a few times. The rearrangement uses TRBV7-6 and TRBJ2-3; 7 bases fit TRBD2. The V gene end was trimmed by 4 bases and the J gene end by 2 bases; junction bases not matched to a gene: 12. Germline V gene data show CDR1 as SGHVS and CDR2 as FNYEAQ. CDR3 size: 17 residues. CDR3 coding DNA: TGTGCCAGCAGCTCCCCCCCGGCGGGAGTATCCACAGATACGCAGTATTTT. This codes for CASSSPPAGVSTDTQYF.

This clonotype was counted many times. The CDR3 spells CATSSRQTNSYEQYF. The CDR3 DNA follows: TGTGCCACCTCCAGCCGGCAGACTAACTCCTACGAGCAGTACTTC. V usage is TRBV15 and J usage is TRBJ2-7; the D gene is possibly TRBD2 (5 bases). CDR3 size: 15 residues. CDR1 is LNHNV, CDR2 YYDKDF, per germline (reference sequence). V lost 8 bases, J lost 0 bases, and 17 bases lay in between.

This clonotype has just a few counts. V and J are TRBV12-3 or TRBV12-4 and TRBJ2-7, with 7 bases identical to TRBD1. CDR3 length equals 15 residues. The V gene end was trimmed by 5 bases and the J gene end by 1 base; junction bases not matched to a gene: 8. The CDR3 DNA is TGTGCCAGCAGTCCCCGACAGGGTGTTTCCTACGAGCAGTACTTC. Translation: CASSPRQGVSYEQYF.

As for this clonotype: At one boundary the junction diverges from the germline segment, which might be a read error. The chain has TRBV5-1 and TRBJ2-3, with 9 bases matching TRBD1. CDR3 size: 16 residues. In germline, CDR1 is SGHRS, CDR2 YFSETQ. The CDR3 bases are TGCGCCAGCACCTTGGGAGCCGGGACAGGGCGAGATACGCAGTATTTT. Residues: CASTLGAGTGRDTQYF.

This clonotype was seen ten or more times. This sequence joins TRBV27 and TRBJ2-1; D gene unclear. Trimming pared 4 bases from V and 6 bases from J, leaving 16 bases between. Germline V CDR1 and CDR2: MNHEY, SMNVEV (reference sequence). The CDR3 sequence is 15 residues long. The CDR3 reads CASSSRGTIGNEQFF. Written as DNA, the CDR3 is TGTGCCAGCAGTTCCCGTGGCACTATAGGCAATGAGCAGTTCTTC.

This clonotype was recorded many times. The chain links TRBV6-2 or TRBV6-3 to TRBJ1-1, with 7 bases identical to TRBD1. After removal of 2 bases from V and 2 bases from J, the junction contained 8 bases not matched to a gene. CDR1 MNHEY and CDR2 SVGEGT come from the germline V gene. This CDR3 is 16 amino acids long. CDR3 region: CASSYIHGTVNTEAFF. CDR3 bases: TGTGCCAGCAGTTACATACACGGGACAGTCAACACTGAAGCTTTCTTT.

This clonotype was counted a few times. The chain is built from TRBV19 and TRBJ2-2; 10 nucleotides align to TRBD2. In germline, CDR1 is LNHDA, CDR2 SQIVND (reference sequence). J gave up 14 bases and V 1 base, and 10 bases lay outside the gene matches. The CDR3 is 15 residues long. CDR3 in DNA: TGTGCCAGTAGTATAGTCGTAGCGGGAGGCTTGGAACTGTTTTTT. This encodes CASSIVVAGGLELFF.

This clonotype was observed a few times. The chain recombines TRBV18 with TRBJ2-2, with D possibly being TRBD1 (6 bases). V was clipped by 5 bases and J by 2 bases, with 15 bases between them. From germline, CDR1 is KGHSH and CDR2 LQKENI. This CDR3 has 16 amino acids. The CDR3 sequence: CASSTGTLANTGELFF. CDR3 coding DNA: TGTGCCAGCTCAACCGGGACATTGGCCAACACCGGGGAGCTGTTTTTT. Full variable domain (remainder filled in from reference TRBV18 and TRBJ2-2): NAGVMQNPRHLVRRRGQEARLRCSPMKGHSHVYWYRQLPEEGLKFMVYLQKENIIDESGMPKERFSAEFPKEGPSILRIQQVVRGDSAAYFCASSTGTLANTGELFFGEGSRLTVL.

This clonotype was detected ten times or more. The CDR3 coding sequence is TGCGCCAGCAGCTTGGGAGGGGAGGAGGTTGGAGATACGCAGTATTTT. It encodes CASSLGGEEVGDTQYF. This chain uses TRBV5-1 with TRBJ2-3; TRBD2 is a possible D gene (6 bases). The germline gives CDR1 SGHRS, CDR2 YFSETQ. This CDR3 spans 16 amino acids. V lost 0 bases and J lost 5, with 16 bases in between.

The rearrangement joins TRBV30 to TRBJ2-3; TRBD2 matches 9 bases. Per the germline V gene, CDR1 is GTSNPN and CDR2 is SVGIG (reference sequence). V was clipped by 3 bases and J by 6 bases; unmatched bases: 7. The CDR3 consists of 14 residues. In DNA form, the CDR3 reads TGTGCCTGGAGGGCTAGCGGGAAAGGTGATACGCAGTATTTT. Its protein product is CAWRASGKGDTQYF.

This clonotype appeared once. The rearrangement links TRBV6-5 to TRBJ1-6; 9 bases are a match to TRBD1. V lost 6 bases, J lost 7 bases, and 10 bases stayed unmatched. The germline V gene has CDR1 MNHEY and CDR2 SVGAGI. The CDR3 has 16 amino acids. The CDR3 region is CASRYPQGQGNSPLHF. CDR3 nucleotides: TGTGCCAGCAGATACCCGCAGGGACAGGGAAATTCACCCCTCCACTTT.

The CDR3 bases are TGTGCCAGCAGAGAGGATTATCAGGGGGATGGAAACACCGGGGAGCTGTTTTTT. It encodes CASREDYQGDGNTGELFF. This chain uses TRBV2 with TRBJ2-2, with 7 nucleotides matching TRBD1. The germline V gene has CDR1 SNHLY and CDR2 FYNNEI. V dropped 6 bases and J dropped 2; count of bases not matched to a gene: 15. The CDR3 has 18 amino acids.

This clonotype turned up a few times. This rearrangement joins TRBV7-2 to TRBJ1-5; D call uncertain. CDR3 size: 14 residues. Germline CDR1 SGHTA, CDR2 FQGNSA. V was pared by 4 bases and J by 5 bases, with 12 bases between. The CDR3 here is CASSSGLWDQPQHF. The CDR3 coding sequence is TGTGCCAGCAGCTCCGGACTGTGGGATCAGCCCCAGCATTTT.

The CDR3 is CASSVGTRTYEQYF. The CDR3 coding sequence is TGTGCCAGCAGCGTTGGGACTAGGACCTACGAGCAGTACTTC. V is TRBV9 and J is TRBJ2-7; TRBD2 matches 8 bases. Germline CDR1 is SGDLS and CDR2 is YYNGEE. This CDR3 spans 14 amino acids. The junction had 3 bases not matched to a gene; V was cut back by 2 bases and J by 2 bases. The whole variable domain, remainder taken from reference TRBV9 and TRBJ2-7, is DSGVTQTPKHLITATGQRVTLRCSPRSGDLSVYWYQQSLDQGLQFLIQYYNGEERAKGNILERFSAQQFPDLHSELNLSSLELGDSALYFCASSVGTRTYEQYFGPGTRLTVT.

Ten or more counts support this clonotype. This rearrangement joins TRBV12-3 or TRBV12-4 to TRBJ1-1; D is perhaps TRBD1 (5 bases). The CDR3 has 14 residues. V lost 6 bases and J lost 4, with 15 bases in between. The CDR3 region has the DNA TGTGCCAGCAGCCAATCCGCAGGGCCCACTGAAGCTTTCTTT. Its protein is CASSQSAGPTEAFF.

The V and J genes are TRBV29-1 and TRBJ2-3, with TRBD1 as a possible D gene (5 bases). V gave up 4 bases and J gave up 0 bases, with 8 bases separating them. CDR1 is SQVTM, CDR2 ANQGSEA, per germline. There are 13 residues in the CDR3. The CDR3 here is CSVARASTDTQYF. CDR3 coding DNA: TGCAGCGTTGCCAGGGCAAGCACAGATACGCAGTATTTT.

This clonotype appeared many times. The chain combines TRBV7-3 with TRBJ2-2; D unclear. V dropped 2 bases and J dropped 5 bases, with 9 bases sitting between them. The CDR3 loop spans 14 amino acids. Germline CDR1 reads SGHTA; CDR2 reads FQGTGA. CDR3 DNA: TGTGCCAGCAGCTTAGGAGTGGGAACCGGGGAGCTGTTTTTT. Residues: CASSLGVGTGELFF.

Concerning this clonotype: At one boundary the junction diverges from the germline segment, which might be a read error. This chain's CDR3 is CASGLRPTQGNTEALF. CDR3 bases: TGTGCTAGTGGTTTGCGACCCACACAGGGGAACACTGAAGCTTTGTTT. The chain is built from TRBV12-5 and TRBJ1-1; TRBD1 matches 7 bases. Germline V gene sequence: CDR1 LGHNT, CDR2 FRNRAP. The CDR3 spans 16 residues.

This chain links TRBV10-2 with TRBJ2-7; D ambiguous. The V gene's germline CDR1 is WSHSY and CDR2 SAAADI. The CDR3 length is 14 residues. V lost 5 bases, J lost 3 bases, and 14 bases lay in between. The CDR3 region has the DNA TGCGCCAGCAGTCTCGTGCGCGATCTCTACGAGCAGTACTTC. Protein: CASSLVRDLYEQYF.

The chain combines TRBV6-8 with TRBJ2-1; D is uncertain. This CDR3 is built from 16 residues. With 5 bases removed from V and 0 bases from J, the gap between germline ends came to 14 bases. The V gene's germline CDR1 is MNHGY and CDR2 SAAAGT. CDR3 loop: CASSRVTSSSYNEQFF. Here the CDR3 DNA reads TGTGCCAGCAGTAGAGTGACCAGTAGCTCCTACAATGAGCAGTTCTTC.

This clonotype was picked up a small number of times. The chain uses TRBV4-1 and TRBJ2-7, with a tentative D call TRBD2 (6 bases). The CDR3 consists of 15 residues. V shed 3 bases and J shed 2 bases, with 14 bases lying between them. CDR1 and CDR2 (germline): MGHRA, YSYEKL. In DNA, the CDR3 is TGCGCCAGCAGCCATCTCGGGAGTCCCACCTACGAGCAGTACTTC. Translated, it gives CASSHLGSPTYEQYF.

This clonotype has at least ten counts. The chain combines TRBV20-1 with TRBJ2-3, with TRBD2 matching over 8 bases. Looked up from germline, CDR1 is DFQATT and CDR2 is SNEGSKA (reference sequence). The CDR3 spans 15 residues. Unmatched junction bases numbered 4, after V lost 2 bases and J lost 0 bases. The CDR3 DNA reads as TGCAGTGCTAGATTAGCGGGGACTAGCACAGATACGCAGTATTTT. Its protein is CSARLAGTSTDTQYF.

The genes are TRBV6-2 or TRBV6-3 and TRBJ2-7; 11 positions match TRBD2. The junction had 11 bases not matched to a gene; V was cut back by 6 bases and J by 7 bases. This CDR3 has 15 amino acids. Germline loops: CDR1 MNHEY, CDR2 SVGEGT. The CDR3 loop is CASRTSGTPSEEQYF. The CDR3 DNA reads TGTGCCAGCAGGACTAGCGGGACCCCCTCGGAGGAGCAGTACTTC.

The V and J genes are TRBV6-2 or TRBV6-3 and TRBJ2-5, with TRBD2 matching over 7 bases. In germline, CDR1 is MNHEY, CDR2 SVGEGT. Trimming took 6 bases from V and 4 from J; bases not matched to a gene: 14. The CDR3 extends over 16 amino acids. The CDR3 coding sequence is TGTGCCAGCAGCCCTGAATGGACTAGAAGAGGAGAGACCCAGTACTTC. Its translation is CASSPEWTRRGETQYF.

This clonotype was counted between two and nine times. V usage is TRBV6-2 or TRBV6-3 and J usage is TRBJ2-7, with 7 bases that match TRBD2. The ends lost 9 bases at V and 0 bases at J; junction bases unmatched: 8. CDR1 MNHEY and CDR2 SVGEGT come from the germline V gene. There are 14 residues in the CDR3. The CDR3 region has the DNA TGTGCCAGTAAGTTTGGCGGGAGCTCCTACGAGCAGTACTTC. Translated: CASKFGGSSYEQYF.

The chain is built from TRBV28 and TRBJ2-2; possible D gene TRBD1, 6 bases. The CDR3 runs to 16 residues. V shed 6 bases and J shed 1 base, with 15 bases lying between them. CDR1 is MDHEN, CDR2 SYDVKM, per germline. The CDR3 region is CASSFRMTGNTGELFF. DNA for the CDR3: TGTGCCAGCAGCTTCCGGATGACAGGGAACACCGGGGAGCTGTTTTTT.

The V and J genes are TRBV28 and TRBJ2-1; 7 bases are shared with TRBD1. Trimming took 6 bases from V and 2 from J; bases not matched to a gene: 7. The germline V gene encodes CDR1 MDHEN and CDR2 SYDVKM. This CDR3 contains 15 residues. CDR3 DNA sequence: TGTGCCAGCAGAAAAACAGGGGCCCCCTACAATGAGCAGTTCTTC. It is translated as CASRKTGAPYNEQFF.

The table lists this clonotype with a few counts. The chain is built from TRBV6-1 and TRBJ2-6, with D possibly matching TRBD1 (6 bases). Germline CDR1 reads MNHNS; CDR2 reads SASEGT. V lost 1 base, J lost 0 bases, and 7 bases lay in between. The CDR3 loop spans 16 amino acids. The CDR3 sequence is CASSEEQGSGANVLTF. The CDR3, as DNA: TGTGCCAGCAGTGAAGAACAGGGCTCTGGGGCCAACGTCCTGACTTTC.